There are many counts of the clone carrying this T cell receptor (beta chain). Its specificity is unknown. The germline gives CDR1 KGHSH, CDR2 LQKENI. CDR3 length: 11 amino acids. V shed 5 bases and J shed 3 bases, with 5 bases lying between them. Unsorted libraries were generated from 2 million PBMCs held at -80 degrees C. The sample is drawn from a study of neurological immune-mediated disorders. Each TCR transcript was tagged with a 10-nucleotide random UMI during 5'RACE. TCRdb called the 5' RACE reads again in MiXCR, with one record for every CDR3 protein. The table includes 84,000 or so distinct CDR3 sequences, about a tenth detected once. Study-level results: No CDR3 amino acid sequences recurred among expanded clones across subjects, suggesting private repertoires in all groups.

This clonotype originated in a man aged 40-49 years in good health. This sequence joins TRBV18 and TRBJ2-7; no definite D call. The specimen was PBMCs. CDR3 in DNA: TGTGCCAGCTCATCCGACTACGAGCAGTACTTC. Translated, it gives CASSSDYEQYF. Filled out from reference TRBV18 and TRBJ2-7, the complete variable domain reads NAGVMQNPRHLVRRRGQEARLRCSPMKGHSHVYWYRQLPEEGLKFMVYLQKENIIDESGMPKERFSAEFPKEGPSILRIQQVVRGDSAAYFCASSSDYEQYFGPGTRLTVT.